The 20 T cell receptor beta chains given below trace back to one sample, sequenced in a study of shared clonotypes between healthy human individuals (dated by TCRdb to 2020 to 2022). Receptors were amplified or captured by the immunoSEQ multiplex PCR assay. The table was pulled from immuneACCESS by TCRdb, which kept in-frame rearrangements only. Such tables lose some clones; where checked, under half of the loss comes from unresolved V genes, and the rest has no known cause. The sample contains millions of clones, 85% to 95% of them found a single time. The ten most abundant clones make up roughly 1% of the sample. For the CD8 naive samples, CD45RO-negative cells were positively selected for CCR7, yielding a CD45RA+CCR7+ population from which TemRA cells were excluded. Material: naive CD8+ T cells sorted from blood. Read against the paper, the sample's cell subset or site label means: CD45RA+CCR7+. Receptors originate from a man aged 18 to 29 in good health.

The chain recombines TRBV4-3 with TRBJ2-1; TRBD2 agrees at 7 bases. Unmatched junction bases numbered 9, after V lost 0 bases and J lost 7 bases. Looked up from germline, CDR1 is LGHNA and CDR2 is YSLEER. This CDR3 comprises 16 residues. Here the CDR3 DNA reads TGCGCCAGCAGCCAAGAAGGTCTAGCGGTAAGGAATGAGCAGTTCTTC. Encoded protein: CASSQEGLAVRNEQFF.

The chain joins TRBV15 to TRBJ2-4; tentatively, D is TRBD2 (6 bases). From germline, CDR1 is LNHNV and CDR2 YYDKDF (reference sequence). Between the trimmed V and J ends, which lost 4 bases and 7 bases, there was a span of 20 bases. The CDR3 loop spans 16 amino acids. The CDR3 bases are TGTGCCACCAGCACCATGGGGGGAAATTTGGTTAACATTCAGTACTTC. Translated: CATSTMGGNLVNIQYF.

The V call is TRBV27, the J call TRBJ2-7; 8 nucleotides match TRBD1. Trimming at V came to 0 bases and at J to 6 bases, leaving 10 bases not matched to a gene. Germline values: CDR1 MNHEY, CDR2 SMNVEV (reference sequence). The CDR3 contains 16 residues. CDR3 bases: TGTGCCAGCAGTTTATCCGCGGGGACAGGAGCCACCGAGCAGTACTTC. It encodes CASSLSAGTGATEQYF.

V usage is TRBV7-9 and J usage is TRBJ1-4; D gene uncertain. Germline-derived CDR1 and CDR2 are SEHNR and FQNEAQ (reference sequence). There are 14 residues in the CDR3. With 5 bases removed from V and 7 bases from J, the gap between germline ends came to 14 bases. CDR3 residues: CASSAAVSVEKLFF. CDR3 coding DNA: TGTGCCAGCAGCGCCGCGGTCTCAGTTGAAAAACTGTTTTTT.

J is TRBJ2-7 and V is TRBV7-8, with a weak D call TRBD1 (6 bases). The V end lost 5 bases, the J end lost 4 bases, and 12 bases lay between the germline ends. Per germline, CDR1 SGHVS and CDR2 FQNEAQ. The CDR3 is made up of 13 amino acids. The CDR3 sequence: CASSTRTAYEQYF. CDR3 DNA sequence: TGTGCCAGCAGCACGCGGACAGCATACGAGCAGTACTTC.

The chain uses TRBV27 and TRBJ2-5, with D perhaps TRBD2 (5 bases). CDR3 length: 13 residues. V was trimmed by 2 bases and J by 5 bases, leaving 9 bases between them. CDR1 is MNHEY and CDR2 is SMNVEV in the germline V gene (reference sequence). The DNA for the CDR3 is TGTGCCAGCAGTTTAGAGGGAGATGAGACCCAGTACTTC. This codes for CASSLEGDETQYF.

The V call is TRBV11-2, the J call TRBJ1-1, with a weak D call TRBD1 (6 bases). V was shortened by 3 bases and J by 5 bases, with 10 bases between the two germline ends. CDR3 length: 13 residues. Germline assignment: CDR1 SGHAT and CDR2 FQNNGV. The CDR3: CASSLERGTEAFF. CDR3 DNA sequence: TGTGCCAGCAGCTTGGAGAGGGGGACTGAAGCTTTCTTT.

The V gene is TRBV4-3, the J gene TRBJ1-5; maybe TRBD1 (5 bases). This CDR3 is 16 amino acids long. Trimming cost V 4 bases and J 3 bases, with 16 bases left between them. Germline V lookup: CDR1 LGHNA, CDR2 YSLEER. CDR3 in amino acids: CASSPHFGADNQPQHF. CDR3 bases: TGCGCCAGCAGCCCCCACTTCGGGGCAGACAATCAGCCCCAGCATTTT.

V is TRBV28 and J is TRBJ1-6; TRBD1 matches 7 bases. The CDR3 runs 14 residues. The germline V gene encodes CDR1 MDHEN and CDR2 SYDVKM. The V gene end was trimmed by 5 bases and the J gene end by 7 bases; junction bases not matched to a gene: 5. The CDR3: CASSRQGFNSPLHF. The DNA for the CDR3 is TGTGCCAGCAGTCGACAGGGCTTCAATTCACCCCTCCACTTT. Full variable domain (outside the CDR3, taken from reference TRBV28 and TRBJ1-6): DVKVTQSSRYLVKRTGEKVFLECVQDMDHENMFWYRQDPGLGLRLIYFSYDVKMKEKGDIPEGYSVSREKKERFSLILESASTNQTSMYLCASSRQGFNSPLHFGNGTRLTVT.

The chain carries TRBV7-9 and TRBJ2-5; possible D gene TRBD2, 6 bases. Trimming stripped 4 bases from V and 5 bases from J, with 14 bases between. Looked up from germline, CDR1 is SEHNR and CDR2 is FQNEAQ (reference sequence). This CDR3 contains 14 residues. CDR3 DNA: TGTGCCAGCAGCTACTCCTTCGCGGGGGAGACCCAGTACTTC. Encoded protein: CASSYSFAGETQYF.

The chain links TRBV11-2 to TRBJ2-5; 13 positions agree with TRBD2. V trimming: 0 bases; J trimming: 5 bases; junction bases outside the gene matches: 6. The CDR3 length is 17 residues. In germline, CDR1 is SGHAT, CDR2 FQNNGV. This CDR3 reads CASSLELAGGRQETQYF. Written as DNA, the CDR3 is TGTGCCAGCAGCTTAGAACTAGCGGGGGGGCGGCAGGAGACCCAGTACTTC.

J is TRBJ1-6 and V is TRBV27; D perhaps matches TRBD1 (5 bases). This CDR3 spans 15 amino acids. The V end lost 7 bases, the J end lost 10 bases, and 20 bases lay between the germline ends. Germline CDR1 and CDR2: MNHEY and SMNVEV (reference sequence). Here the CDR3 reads CASTQSGTLGSPLHF. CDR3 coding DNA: TGTGCCAGCACCCAGTCCGGGACTTTGGGGTCACCCCTCCACTTT.

DNA for the CDR3: TGTGCCAGCAGTTTCGCCGCGAGTCTTACACCTAACTATGGCTACACCTTC. Encoded protein: CASSFAASLTPNYGYTF. This chain joins TRBV28 and TRBJ1-2; D is unclear. Germline V gene sequence: CDR1 MDHEN, CDR2 SYDVKM. CDR3 length: 17 amino acids. The V gene lost 3 bases and the J gene lost 0 bases, with 17 bases spanning the gap.

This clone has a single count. CDR3 bases: TGTGCCAGCAGCTTAGAAAAGCCGGACAGCATCTCATCCCTCCACTTT. Its protein product is CASSLEKPDSISSLHF. The rearrangement links TRBV7-9 to TRBJ1-6; the D gene is possibly TRBD1 (6 bases). The germline V gene has CDR1 SEHNR and CDR2 FQNEAQ (reference sequence). The CDR3 sequence is 16 residues long. Trimming stripped 1 base from V and 14 bases from J, with 21 bases between.

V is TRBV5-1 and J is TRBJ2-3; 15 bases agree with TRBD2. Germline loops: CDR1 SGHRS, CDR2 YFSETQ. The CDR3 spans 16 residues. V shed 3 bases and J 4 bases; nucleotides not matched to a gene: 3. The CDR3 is CASSSGLAGGADTQYF. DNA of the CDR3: TGCGCCAGCAGCTCAGGACTAGCGGGAGGGGCAGATACGCAGTATTTT.

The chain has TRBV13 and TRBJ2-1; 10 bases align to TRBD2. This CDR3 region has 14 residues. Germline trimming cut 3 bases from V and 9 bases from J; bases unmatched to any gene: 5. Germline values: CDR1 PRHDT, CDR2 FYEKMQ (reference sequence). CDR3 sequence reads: CASSLSGGAVEQFF. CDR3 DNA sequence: TGTGCCAGCAGCTTGAGCGGGGGGGCTGTTGAGCAGTTCTTC.

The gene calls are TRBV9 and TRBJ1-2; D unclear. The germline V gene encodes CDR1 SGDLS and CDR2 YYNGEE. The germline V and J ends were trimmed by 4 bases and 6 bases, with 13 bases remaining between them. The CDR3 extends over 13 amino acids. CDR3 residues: CASSPQSMDGYTF. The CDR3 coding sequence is TGTGCCAGCAGCCCACAGTCCATGGATGGCTACACCTTC.

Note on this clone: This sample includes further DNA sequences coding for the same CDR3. The CDR3 bases are TGTGCCAGCAGCTTGGGACTAGCGGGGGGTGAGACCCAGTACTTC. The encoded protein is CASSLGLAGGETQYF. This chain links TRBV5-4 with TRBJ2-5; 13 bases fit TRBD2. The CDR3 sequence is 15 residues long. The V gene's germline CDR1 is SGHNT and CDR2 YYREEE (reference sequence). V dropped 0 bases and J dropped 5; count of bases not matched to a gene: 1.

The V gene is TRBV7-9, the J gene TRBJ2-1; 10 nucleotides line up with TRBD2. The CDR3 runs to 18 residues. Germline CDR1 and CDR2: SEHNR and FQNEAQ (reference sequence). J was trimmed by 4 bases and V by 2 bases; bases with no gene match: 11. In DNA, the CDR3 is TGTGCCAGCAGCTTATTGGGACCAGCGGGGGGGAATTACAATGAGCAGTTCTTC. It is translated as CASSLLGPAGGNYNEQFF.

In DNA, the CDR3 is TGTGCCAGCAGGTTGGGGGGGGAAGATACGCAGTATTTT. Translated, it gives CASRLGGEDTQYF. This chain uses TRBV7-9 with TRBJ2-3; 7 nucleotides align to TRBD2. The CDR3 covers 13 residues. Per the germline V gene, CDR1 is SEHNR and CDR2 is FQNEAQ (reference sequence). Trimming cost V 6 bases and J 5 bases; bases outside gene matches: 5.